The 10 T cell receptor beta chains reported below all come from one sample, sequenced in a study of graft-versus-host responses after intestinal transplantation. Using immunoSEQ multiplex PCR, the repertoire was profiled, and TCRdb retains in-frame clones only, with some absent. Here the sample spans some 70,000 clones, just under 95% being singletons. Source: bone marrow, taken around 720 days after intestinal transplantation. The origin of the receptors is a human patient who received an intestinal transplant, so some T cells may come from the graft donor.

The genes are TRBV29-1 and TRBJ2-3; D unresolved. The germline V and J ends were trimmed by 6 bases and 5 bases, with 6 bases remaining between them. The CDR3 has 10 amino acids. Germline assignment: CDR1 SQVTM and CDR2 ANQGSEA. As DNA, the CDR3 is TGCAGCGTCCCAGGAGATACGCAGTATTTT. This encodes CSVPGDTQYF.

The chain uses TRBV7-9 and TRBJ1-4, with 8 bases fitting TRBD1. The CDR3 length is 15 residues. V lost 5 bases and J lost 4; bases outside the gene matches: 6. Germline V gene data show CDR1 as SEHNR and CDR2 as FQNEAQ (reference sequence). The CDR3 here is CASSPRDRLNEKLFF. DNA for the CDR3: TGTGCCAGCAGCCCCCGGGACAGGCTTAATGAAAAACTGTTTTTT.

The chain is built from TRBV27 and TRBJ2-7, with 9 nucleotides matching TRBD2. This CDR3 has 14 residues. Trimming took 5 bases from V and 6 from J; bases not matched to a gene: 8. CDR1 and CDR2 from the germline V gene are MNHEY and SMNVEV (reference sequence). In DNA form, the CDR3 reads TGTGCCAGCAGTCGTAGCGGGAGTTCTCGCGAGCAGTACTTC. This translates into CASSRSGSSREQYF.

The chain has TRBV7-9 and TRBJ2-1; D gene ambiguous. The CDR3 is 12 amino acids. The germline gives CDR1 SEHNR, CDR2 FQNEAQ (reference sequence). V lost 1 base and J 7 bases, leaving 5 bases between the germline ends. CDR3 loop: CASSLGYNEQFF. CDR3 DNA sequence: TGTGCCAGCAGCTTAGGGTATAATGAGCAGTTCTTC.

The CDR3 is CASSLAEGEQYF. The CDR3 nucleotides read TGTGCCAGCAGCTTAGCCGAGGGGGAGCAGTACTTC. J is TRBJ2-7 and V is TRBV11-3; D may match TRBD1 or TRBD2 (5 bases each). Germline assignment: CDR1 SGHNT and CDR2 YENEEA. Trimming removed 1 base at V and 7 bases at J, with 8 bases between. This CDR3 has 12 amino acids. The full variable domain, its missing parts supplied by reference TRBV11-3 and TRBJ2-7, is EAGVVQSPRYKIIEKKQPVAFWCNPISGHNTLYWYLQNLGQGPELLIRYENEEAVDDSQLPKDRFSAERLKGVDSTLKIQPAELGDSAVYLCASSLAEGEQYFGPGTRLTVT.

With regard to this clone: One junction end disagrees with the germline gene, perhaps due to a read error. The chain recombines TRBV28 with TRBJ1-3; D remains unclear. This CDR3 is 14 amino acids long. CDR1 MDHEN and CDR2 SYDVKM come from the germline V gene. The CDR3 DNA sequence: TGTGCCAACAGCGCGAGAGGATCTGAAAACACCATATATTTT. Its protein product is CANSARGSENTIYF. Supplemented by reference TRBV28 and TRBJ1-3, the full variable domain reads DVKVTQSSRYLVKRTGEKVFLECVQDMDHENMFWYRQDPGLGLRLIYFSYDVKMKEKGDIPEGYSVSREKKERFSLILESASTNQTSMYLCANSARGSENTIYFGEGSWLTVV.

The CDR3 nucleotides read TGTGCCAGCTCCCCCGCGGAGGGTTATAATGAAAAACTGTTTTTT. Translated: CASSPAEGYNEKLFF. The chain uses TRBV18 and TRBJ1-4; D is unclear. There are 15 residues in the CDR3. Trimming removed 6 bases at V and 4 bases at J, with 15 bases between. Germline CDR1 and CDR2: KGHSH and LQKENI.

CDR3 sequence reads: CASRKGGSYEQYF. CDR3 sequence (DNA): TGTGCCAGTAGAAAAGGGGGCTCCTACGAGCAGTACTTC. V and J are TRBV19 and TRBJ2-5; TRBD1 is a possible D gene (6 bases). The end of the DNA is better explained by TRBJ2-7, so the J call may be wrong. This CDR3 comprises 13 residues. From germline, CDR1 is LNHDA and CDR2 SQIVND (reference sequence).

J is TRBJ2-5 and V is TRBV30, with TRBD2 identical over 7 bases. V gave up 4 bases and J gave up 2 bases; unmatched junction bases: 7. The germline CDR1 and CDR2 sequences are GTSNPN and SVGIG (reference sequence). The CDR3 spans 14 residues. The CDR3 DNA sequence: TGTGCCTGGATCGGAAAGGGACTACAAGAGACCCAGTACTTC. Protein product: CAWIGKGLQETQYF.

J is TRBJ2-1 and V is TRBV7-9; TRBD2 is a possible D gene (6 bases). V lost 7 bases and J lost 1, with 17 bases in between. The CDR3 is made up of 16 amino acids. CDR1 and CDR2 (germline): SEHNR, FQNEAQ (reference sequence). Here the CDR3 DNA reads TGTGCCAGCATGTCAGGAGGGGTAGGGTCCTACAATGAGCAGTTCTTC. Residues: CASMSGGVGSYNEQFF.